The text below deals with one T cell receptor (beta chain). Its matching antigen is unknown. Both TCR beta VDJ combination and CDR3 sequence profiling were carried out. Genomic DNA was the template for this profiling. MiXCR, applied by TCRdb to the reads, yields one record per CDR3 protein. The data hold fewer than 200,000 distinct CDR3 sequences, with about half observed a single time. The data belong to a study of CD8+CD57+ T cells in acquired aplastic anemia. Notes on the study in general: With respect to CD8+ Simpson's diversity, patients and controls did not differ significantly.

The CDR3 is 15 amino acids. V gave up 3 bases and J gave up 2 bases, with 13 bases separating them. Patients sequenced had flow cytometry evidence of CD8+CD57+ cell expansion. This chain links TRBV12-3 or TRBV12-4 with TRBJ1-2; D remains unclear. Sequenced input: sorted CD4+, CD8+, or CD8+CD57+ T cells (not recorded which) from PBMCs. This receptor was identified in a human donor with aplastic anemia. The CDR3 loop reads CASSLTHSANYGYTF. In DNA, the CDR3 is TGTGCCAGCAGTTTGACCCATTCAGCGAACTATGGCTACACCTTC.